This T cell receptor beta chain stems from a study of cytomegalovirus exposure and HLA in healthy donors (dated by TCRdb to about 2017). About the study as a whole: In an earlier analysis of 587 of the donors, around 300 Gb of sequence data and just under 120 million unique TCR beta sequences from 150 million to 200 million T cells were reported. An early release that covered 500 to 800 HLA-typed donors contained approximately 300 gigabases of sequencing data and around 80 million unique TCR sequences. Among the roughly 400 genotyped donors, more than 70% belonged to the genetic ancestry cluster associated with self-reported Caucasian donors. The study aimed to test whether cataloging public T cell receptors could reveal signatures of past pathogen exposure. The study profiled the T cell repertoires of about 720 subjects by immunosequencing and related them to cytomegalovirus serostatus. In addition to the first cohort of approximately 670 subjects, a separate validation cohort of 120 different subjects was used. High-throughput TCR immunosequencing, statistical association of individual TCRs with disease status, and machine learning were combined to predict cytomegalovirus infection status. In a later analysis, previously published TCR beta repertoires from 666 donors were re-analyzed and high-resolution HLA genotyping was added so that TCR occurrence patterns could be studied. The later analysis used no new phenotypic data to find candidate immune exposures, relying instead on TCR beta sequences and their occurrence across donors. An earlier analysis of several hundred of the donors applied high-throughput TCR beta sequencing to assess whether each TCR beta V gene segment acted as functional or pseudogenic. Donor age, sex, ethnicity and CMV serostatus were collected together with the repertoire data. Genome-wide SNP genotypes for about three fifths of the 666 donors were used in a later genetic analysis, which treated that subset as a discovery cohort. Every repertoire in the discovery cohort had been generated on one and the same sequencing platform. HLA typing covered class I and class II loci at four-digit resolution. The number of typed donors differed by locus: about 620-640 for A, B, C, DRB1 and DQB1; some 500 for DQA1; approximately 600 for DPA1; and roughly 470 for DPB1. About 5 DR-DQ haplotypes were handled as single units for association and clustering, since linkage in the cohort was strong. Among about 390 genotyped donors of the cohort, an average of approximately 250,000 unique TCR beta nucleotide sequences were sequenced per donor, around a sixth of them non-productive.

The cohort consisted of 666 healthy bone marrow donors. Cohort members were all nominally healthy when sampled, although unrecorded immune exposures were likely present. The donor was CMV seropositive and belonged to the group of 250 to 350 seropositive cohort members. A peripheral blood sample was collected from each donor, and TCR beta sequencing was performed on peripheral blood mononuclear cells. The Qiagen DNeasy Blood Extraction Kit was used to extract genomic DNA from the blood cell samples. Comments on this clone: The antigen it recognizes is unknown. No base qualities exist here, and no much larger clone lies one base off it.

The library was prepared using the immunoSEQ multiplex PCR assay. For the multiplex PCR, a mixture combining 60 forward primers for TCR Vbeta segments and 13 reverse primers for TCR Jbeta segments was used. The CDR3 region of rearranged TCR beta genes was amplified from genomic DNA by a multiplex PCR assay. Amplified TCR beta libraries were sequenced as 87-base-pair reads on the Illumina HiSeq System. On the authors' methods: In a later analysis, tens of millions of unique TCR beta chains were counted across the roughly 700 repertoires, and roughly 11 million of these chains were shared by at least two donors. Raw reads were error-corrected and collapsed into unique sequences with a nearest-neighbor algorithm that merged closely related sequences to remove PCR and sequencing errors. CDR3 sequences were aligned to IMGT reference sequences to assign V, D and J gene segments. For a sequence to be retained, at least a six-nucleotide match to both a V gene segment and a J gene segment was required. Rearrangements were classified as productive when the CDR3 lacked stop codons and remained in frame with V and J, and all other rearrangements were classified as non-productive. CDR3 was defined according to IMGT convention as the region running from the second conserved V-encoded cysteine to the conserved J-encoded phenylalanine. In an earlier analysis of 550 to 650 of the donors, sequences lacking an unambiguous match to a single V gene segment were excluded. An earlier analysis of 587 of the donors called V segments functional above 56.7% productive rearrangements and segregating when the between-donor standard deviation exceeded 5%. A statistical classification framework was developed to diagnose cytomegalovirus status using the catalog of TCR beta chain sequences. V and J gene assignment, in a later analysis, came from comparing TCR nucleotide sequences with IMGT/GENE-DB human TR gene sequences. In a later analysis, CDR3 sequences and most-parsimonious VDJ recombination scenarios were assigned using the TCRdist pipeline. In a later analysis, every TCR beta chain was defined by the combination of its CDR3 amino acid sequence and its V-gene family, and reads without a unique V-gene family were dropped. To address suspected cross-contamination and a sequencing artifact, a later analysis removed approximately 600 highly shared, low-generation-probability nucleotide sequences. In a later analysis, a clonal expansion index was calculated for each public chain from normalized within-repertoire ranks of inferred template counts. Generation probabilities in a later analysis came from a VDJ recombination model fitted to out-of-frame rearrangements, and those results were checked against IGoR. Hypergeometric tests were used in a later analysis to score TCR-TCR, TCR-HLA and TCR-CMV co-occurrence, with a repertoire-size bias correction applied to the TCR pairs. False discovery rates were estimated in a later analysis by permuting HLA or CMV assignments 20 times. In a later analysis, co-occurring TCRs were grouped with DBSCAN, and TCRdist sequence similarity was added when clustering was performed within HLA-allele-positive subsets. Co-occurrence clustering excluded repertoires with fewer than 30,000 or more than 120,000 public chains, plus five with anomalous nucleotide sharing. Not all clones reach the TCRdb copy of this immuneACCESS table, which keeps in-frame sequences only. Checked studies attribute under half of the gap to unresolved V genes and leave the rest unexplained. V, J and clone size are taken as reported in that table, and D and trimming were inferred from the DNA itself. A total of 120,000 or so clones appear in this sample, approximately 82% of them only once. About an eighth of the sample is in the top ten clones.

Compared with germline, V lacks 3 bases and J lacks 0 bases; bases without a gene match: 12. The CDR3 runs 19 amino acids, cysteine and phenylalanine included. Of the read, only the CDR3 DNA is kept; its 57 bases are in frame from base 1. CDR1 and CDR2 are drawn from the germline V gene: SNHLY, FYNNEI. Overall study outcomes, separate from this receptor: In a later analysis, the rate of TCR association differed among HLA loci, with DRB1 alleles having the most associated TCRs and HLA-C alleles having the fewest. Several of the top co-occurrence clusters appeared to be linked to parvovirus B19, influenza, CMV and Epstein-Barr virus, according to a later analysis. Broadly in line with IMGT annotations, most TCR beta V segments showed up in productive rearrangements about 90% or about 30% of the time in an earlier analysis of several hundred of the donors. Some IMGT-functional V segments, including TRBV6-2 and TRBV6-3, could not be distinguished by the 87-base-pair reads and were therefore excluded. The study gave a list of more than 150 TCR beta chains associated with cytomegalovirus. In a later genetic analysis, fewer N-insertions in productive TCRs were reported among donors in an Asian-associated ancestry cluster than the roughly 700-donor mean. Presence/absence analyses assumed roughly uniform sequencing depth across donors, an assumption that may not hold. A further reported finding was that TCR beta sequences accurately predicted the HLA-A and HLA-B alleles for most subjects in the first cohort. A cluster of highly shared sequence variants was judged likely to be a technical artifact of the sequencing pipeline. Most TCR sequences were seen in very few donors, while some public TCRs were found in many individuals. The earlier analysis of 587 of the donors excluded roughly 17 rarely observed V segments, including chromosome 9 orphons, because counts were too low. Assigning TCR associations to individual alleles was difficult when HLA alleles, especially DR and DQ, strongly co-occurred. V-gene and J-gene trimming of TCR beta chains was associated with a missense DCLRE1C variant in a later genetic analysis, and the association was replicated in an independent cohort. The classifier was reported to diagnose cytomegalovirus status with high specificity and sensitivity in both the original cohort and the validation cohort. Because HLA typing was unavailable for some donors at each locus, only the typed subset was used in association tests. Specific HLA alleles were associated with 16,951 TCR beta sequences at a false discovery rate of 0.05 in a later analysis. Linkage disequilibrium might explain the correlated functional status among segregating V segments, but an unknown experimental factor could not be ruled out. According to a later analysis, most CMV-associated TCR beta chains appeared to be HLA-restricted, and the HLA associations seemed to be driven largely by CMV exposure. In vitro tests confirmed that a few of the cytomegalovirus-associated TCR beta chains recognize cytomegalovirus antigens. According to the authors, the approach could potentially be generalized to other disease states and immunological phenotypes. CMV serostatus was the only immune exposure information available for the cohort. This cohort had only TCR beta chains sequenced, and the lack of alpha or paired-chain data limited which features could be detected. Compared with equally common non-associated chains, HLA-associated TCR beta chains in a later analysis were more clonally expanded and had lower generation probabilities.

Recombination linked TRBV2 to TRBJ2-2, with TRBD2 matching 8 junction bases. The sequencing sample was made of PBMCs. The receptor was derived from a man under 40 in good health and CMV-seropositive. The CDR3 sequence is CASSDPGLGEPANTGELFF. DNA sequence: TGTGCCAGCAGTGATCCGGGACTAGGAGAACCAGCGAACACCGGGGAGCTGTTTTTT.